This T cell receptor beta chain was identified during a study of blood T cells in healthy people across ages. CDR1 and CDR2 from the germline V gene are SGHTA and FQGNSA. This CDR3 has 15 amino acids. Trimming stripped 5 bases from V and 4 bases from J, with 17 bases between. Primed by a sample-barcoded 5' primer and a J-beta primer mix, a second PCR proceeded for roughly 6 to 12 cycles. Via MiXCR, TCRdb re-called the 5' RACE reads, giving one row per CDR3 protein. The sample has about 570,000 distinct CDR3 sequences; approximately 27% are singletons. V and J are TRBV7-2 and TRBJ1-2, with D possibly TRBD1 on 6 matching bases. The material sequenced was blood. The TCR sequence derives from a woman aged 70-85 years in good health. In DNA form, the CDR3 reads TGTGCCAGCAGCCCGGGGCGGGGACACTTCTATGGCTACACCTTC. Translated, it gives CASSPGRGHFYGYTF.